The 10 T cell receptor beta chains listed next were all sequenced from one sample in a study of regulatory T cells in long-lasting Graves disease. The time point here: newly diagnosed GD, antithyroid drugs for less than 3 months. RNA extracted from PBMCs served as the sequencing template. The authors built TCR beta libraries using iRepertoire HTBI primers and Arm-PCR of CDR3 regions. TCRdb ran MiXCR on the multiplex PCR reads and lists one entry per CDR3 protein. The data hold fewer than 400,000 distinct CDR3 sequences, with under 20% observed a single time. Sequencing used peripheral blood mononuclear cells (PBMCs), obtained at new diagnosis, from a patient treated with antithyroid drugs. The receptor source for this set is a female donor with Graves disease.

The sample holds many counts of this clonotype. The chain recombines TRBV12-5 with TRBJ2-2; D call uncertain. This CDR3 comprises 13 residues. Germline V gene data show CDR1 as LGHNT and CDR2 as FRNRAP. V dropped 0 bases and J dropped 5 bases, with 4 bases sitting between them. The CDR3 DNA sequence: TGTGCTAGTGGTTTGGTAAATACCGGGGAGCTGTTTTTT. Its translation is CASGLVNTGELFF.

A word on this clonotype: A read error is possible here, since a much larger clone lies one base away. The rearrangement links TRBV30 to TRBJ2-3, with TRBD2 identical over 7 bases. CDR1 and CDR2 from the germline V gene are GTSNPN and SVGIG (reference sequence). The CDR3 is made up of 14 amino acids. CDR3 sequence (DNA): TGTGGCTGGAGTTCCAGCGGGGTGGGGAATACGCAGTATTTT. Encoded protein: CGWSSSGVGNTQYF.

This clonotype was recorded many times. The chain is built from TRBV28 and TRBJ1-6; D is uncertain. The germline CDR1 and CDR2 sequences are MDHEN and SYDVKM. The V end lost 6 bases, the J end lost 5 bases, and 17 bases lay between the germline ends. This CDR3 is built from 16 residues. The CDR3 protein is CASSPQRSAHNSPLHF. In DNA, the CDR3 is TGTGCCAGCAGCCCACAGCGGTCCGCACATAATTCACCCCTCCACTTT.

This clonotype was detected many times. This chain connects TRBV12-3 or TRBV12-4 to TRBJ2-5, with D perhaps TRBD2 (6 bases). V lost 6 bases and J 4 bases, leaving 9 bases between the germline ends. The CDR3 has 12 residues. CDR3 region: CASSQAGETQYF. In DNA, the CDR3 is TGTGCCAGCAGCCAAGCGGGAGAGACCCAGTACTTC.

The gene calls are TRBV2 and TRBJ2-7, with a weak D call TRBD2 (6 bases). Trimming stripped 6 bases from V and 2 bases from J, with 11 bases between. The CDR3 has 13 amino acids. Per the germline V gene, CDR1 is SNHLY and CDR2 is FYNNEI. CDR3 bases: TGTGCCAGCAGCCGCGGGACCCCCTACGAGCAGTACTTC. It codes for CASSRGTPYEQYF.

This clonotype came up many times. The V gene is TRBV12-3 or TRBV12-4, the J gene TRBJ2-3; tentatively, D is TRBD1 (6 bases). The CDR3 has 14 residues. V lost 5 bases and J lost 2, with 11 bases in between. CDR3 nucleotide sequence: TGTGCCAGCAGTAGGTTGGGGGCCACAGATACGCAGTATTTT. Translating it yields CASSRLGATDTQYF.

For this clonotype: Sequence at one end of the junction differs from germline and may be a read error. The chain couples TRBV7-9 to TRBJ2-2; perhaps TRBD1 as D (6 bases). The CDR3 runs 15 residues. Germline V CDR1 and CDR2: SEHNR, FQNEAQ (reference sequence). The CDR3 coding sequence is TGTCCCAGCAGCTTAGCAGGGGCCAACACCGGGGAGCTGTTTTTT. Protein product: CPSSLAGANTGELFF.

The rearrangement links TRBV28 to TRBJ2-1, with a possible D match to TRBD1 (5 bases). The V and J ends lost 3 bases and 6 bases respectively, with 9 bases between them. The CDR3 runs 13 residues. Germline V lookup: CDR1 MDHEN, CDR2 SYDVKM. The CDR3 DNA sequence: TGTGCCAGCAGTTTGGGGCAGCTCAATGAGCAGTTCTTC. It encodes CASSLGQLNEQFF.

A few counts support this clonotype. The V call is TRBV20-1, the J call TRBJ2-3, with TRBD1 identical over 7 bases. The CDR3 totals 16 residues. Germline CDR1 is DFQATT and CDR2 is SNEGSKA (reference sequence). Trimming at V came to 3 bases and at J to 6 bases, leaving 15 bases not matched to a gene. CDR3 sequence: CSASGVTGVLRDTQYF. The CDR3 coding sequence is TGCAGTGCTAGCGGGGTTACAGGGGTCTTAAGGGATACGCAGTATTTT.

This clonotype has just one count. The chain is built from TRBV7-9 and TRBJ2-1; TRBD2 aligns across 7 bases. The V gene's germline CDR1 is SEHNR and CDR2 FQNEAQ (reference sequence). V dropped 1 base and J dropped 10; count of bases not matched to a gene: 7. This CDR3 is built from 14 residues. This chain's CDR3 is CASSLVGEGYEQFF. Here the CDR3 DNA reads TGTGCCAGCAGCTTAGTGGGGGAGGGCTACGAGCAGTTCTTC.